The entry below describes one TCR beta chain. This clone appeared a few times. Its antigen is not yet known. No much larger clone exists at a distance of one base, and base qualities are not known. The data derive from a study of OX40 agonist ivuxolimab in advanced cancers. About the full investigation: Ivuxolimab was an agonistic, fully human IgG2 monoclonal antibody directed against OX40 (CD134), a costimulatory receptor. Intravenous ivuxolimab was administered to patients every 2 weeks at six dose levels: 0.01, 0.1, 0.3, 1.5, 3 and 10 mg/kg. Of the 50 or so patients in dose escalation, 19 had hepatocellular carcinoma, some 15 had melanoma, 9 had renal cell carcinoma and 9 had head and neck cancer. A male proportion of 70% to 90% and a mean age of about 60 years, ranging from 23 to 79, were recorded for the dose-escalation cohort. Patients were allowed to have had prior anti-PD-1, anti-PD-L1 or anti-CTLA-4 therapy, and 30% to 40% of the dose-escalation patients had previously received checkpoint inhibitors. Partial responses were achieved by three dose-escalation patients, of whom one had hepatocellular carcinoma and two had cutaneous melanoma. The point of sequencing TCRbeta in the periphery was to test whether ivuxolimab changed TCR sequence diversity and drove clonal T-cell expansion. The monotherapy dose-escalation portion (N ≈ 52 patients) of the phase I ivuxolimab trial is reported in the paper.

To sequence the TCRbeta CDR3 region, genomic DNA was isolated from the sorted cells. TCRbeta CDR3 regions were sequenced using the immunoSEQ Assay. Drawn from immuneACCESS, this table holds only the in-frame rearrangements with V and J called that TCRdb kept. Clones are partly lost; checked studies trace under half to an unresolved V gene and leave the rest unexplained. The table for this sample lists about 77,000 clones; about nine tenths of them were counted only once. The top ten clonotypes cover 6.2% of the sample. Patients with autoimmune disease history or receiving systemic immunosuppression were excluded from the trial. Peripheral blood for TCR sequencing was collected from all dose cohorts at baseline, on cycle 4 day 1, and on cycle 7 day 1. Samples came from an open-label, multicenter, first-in-human phase I dose-escalation trial of ivuxolimab. Adults with locally advanced or metastatic head and neck squamous cell, hepatocellular, melanoma or renal cell carcinoma were enrolled in the trial. CD4+ and CD8+ T cells were sorted separately from peripheral blood before TCR sequencing.

Points the paper makes about the study in general: At doses of 0.1 to 3.0 mg/kg, clonal expansion of both CD4+ and CD8+ blood T cells was observed from baseline to week 6. After ivuxolimab, expanded clones were on average more numerous among CD8+ T cells than among CD4+ T cells. Antigen specificity was not determined for the clonally expanded peripheral T cells. In partial responders in the 0.1-3.0 mg/kg groups, normalized peripheral clonal expansion was found to be among the lowest, especially among CD8+ T cells. Low levels of normalized T-cell clonal expansion were also seen in some patients who did not respond.

As encoded in the germline V gene, CDR1 is MDHEN while CDR2 is SYDVKM. The CDR3 numbers 15 residues from cysteine through phenylalanine. Only the CDR3 DNA is retained, 45 bases long and in frame from the first base. Relative to germline, V is 1 base shorter and J is 5 bases shorter, with 14 bases between their ends. The source material was CD4+ or CD8+ T cells sorted from blood, sampled in a trial of the OX40 agonist ivuxolimab. The sequence is built from TRBV28 and TRBJ1-2; the D gene is not confidently resolved. The clonotype originates from an adult with an advanced solid tumor such as melanoma, head and neck, liver or kidney cancer. The CDR3 is CASSLSRSMGYGYTF. The nucleotide sequence is given as TGTGCCAGCAGTTTATCCAGGAGTATGGGATATGGCTACACCTTC.